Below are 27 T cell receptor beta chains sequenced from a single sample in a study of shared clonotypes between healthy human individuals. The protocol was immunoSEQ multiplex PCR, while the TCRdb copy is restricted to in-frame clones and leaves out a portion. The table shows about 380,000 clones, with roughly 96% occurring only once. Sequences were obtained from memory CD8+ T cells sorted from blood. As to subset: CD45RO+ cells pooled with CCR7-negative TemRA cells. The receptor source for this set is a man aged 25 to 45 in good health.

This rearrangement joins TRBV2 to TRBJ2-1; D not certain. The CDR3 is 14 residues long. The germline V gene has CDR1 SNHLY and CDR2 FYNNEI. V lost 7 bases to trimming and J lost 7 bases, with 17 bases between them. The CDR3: CASTYSGPQNEQFF. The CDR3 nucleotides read TGTGCCAGCACCTACTCCGGGCCTCAGAATGAGCAGTTCTTC.

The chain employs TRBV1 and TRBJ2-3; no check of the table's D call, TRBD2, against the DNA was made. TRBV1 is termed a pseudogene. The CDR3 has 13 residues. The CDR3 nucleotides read TGCACCAGCACAGCGGGAGGGCCAGATACGCAGTATTTT. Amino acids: CTSTAGGPDTQYF.

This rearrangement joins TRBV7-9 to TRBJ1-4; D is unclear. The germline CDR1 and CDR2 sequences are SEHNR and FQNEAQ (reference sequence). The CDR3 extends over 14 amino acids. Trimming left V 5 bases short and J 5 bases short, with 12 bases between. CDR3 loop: CASSPPGRNEKLFF. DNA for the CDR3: TGTGCCAGCAGCCCCCCTGGGAGGAATGAAAAACTGTTTTTT.

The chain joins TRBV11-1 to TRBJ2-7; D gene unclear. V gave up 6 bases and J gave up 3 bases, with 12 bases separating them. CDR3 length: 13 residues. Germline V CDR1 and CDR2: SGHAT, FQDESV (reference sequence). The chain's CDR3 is CASRVSTYYEQYF. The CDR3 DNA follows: TGTGCCAGCAGAGTATCCACCTACTACGAGCAGTACTTC.

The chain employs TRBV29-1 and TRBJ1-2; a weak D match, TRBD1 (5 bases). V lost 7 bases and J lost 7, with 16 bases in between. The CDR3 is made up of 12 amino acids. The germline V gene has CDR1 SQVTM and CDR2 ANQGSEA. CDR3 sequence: CSDGLQGSGYTF. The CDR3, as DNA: TGCAGCGATGGACTTCAGGGCTCTGGCTACACCTTC.

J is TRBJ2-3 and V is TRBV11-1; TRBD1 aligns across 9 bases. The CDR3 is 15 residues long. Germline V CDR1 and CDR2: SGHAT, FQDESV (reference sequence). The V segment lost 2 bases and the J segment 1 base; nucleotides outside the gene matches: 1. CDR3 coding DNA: TGTGCCAGCAGCTTATGGGACAGGGGCACAGATACGCAGTATTTT. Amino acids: CASSLWDRGTDTQYF.

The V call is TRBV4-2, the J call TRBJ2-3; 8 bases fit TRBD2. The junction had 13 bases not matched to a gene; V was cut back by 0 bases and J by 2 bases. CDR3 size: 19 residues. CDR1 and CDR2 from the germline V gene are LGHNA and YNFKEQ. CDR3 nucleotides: TGTGCCAGCAGCCAAGACACGACTTTAGCGGGATTATCCACAGATACGCAGTATTTT. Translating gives CASSQDTTLAGLSTDTQYF.

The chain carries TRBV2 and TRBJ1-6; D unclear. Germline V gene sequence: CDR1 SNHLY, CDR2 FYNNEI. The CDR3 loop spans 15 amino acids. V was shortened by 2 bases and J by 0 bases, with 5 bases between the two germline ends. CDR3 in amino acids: CASSELNSYNSPLHF. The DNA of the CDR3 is TGTGCCAGCAGTGAATTAAACTCCTATAATTCACCCCTCCACTTT.

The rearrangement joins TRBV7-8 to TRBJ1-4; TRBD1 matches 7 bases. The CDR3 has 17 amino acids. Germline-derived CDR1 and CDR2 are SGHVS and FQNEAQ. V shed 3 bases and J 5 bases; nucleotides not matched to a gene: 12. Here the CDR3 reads CASSLRQGPHPNEKLFF. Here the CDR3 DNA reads TGTGCCAGCAGCTTGAGACAGGGCCCACACCCGAATGAAAAACTGTTTTTT.

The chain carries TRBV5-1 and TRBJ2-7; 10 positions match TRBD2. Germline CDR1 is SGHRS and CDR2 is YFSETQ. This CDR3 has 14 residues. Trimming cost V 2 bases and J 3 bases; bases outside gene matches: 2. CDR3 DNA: TGCGCCAGCAGCTTCCCTAGCGGGAGCTACGAGCAGTACTTC. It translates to CASSFPSGSYEQYF.

CDR3 residues: CASSGVGRFQAKNIQYF. Here the CDR3 DNA reads TGTGCCAGCAGTGGAGTTGGACGGTTTCAAGCCAAAAACATTCAGTACTTC. The J gene is TRBJ2-4, the V gene TRBV2; D unresolved. The ends were cut back, 4 bases at V and 0 bases at J, with 16 bases in the middle. The CDR3 runs 17 residues. The germline CDR1 and CDR2 sequences are SNHLY and FYNNEI.

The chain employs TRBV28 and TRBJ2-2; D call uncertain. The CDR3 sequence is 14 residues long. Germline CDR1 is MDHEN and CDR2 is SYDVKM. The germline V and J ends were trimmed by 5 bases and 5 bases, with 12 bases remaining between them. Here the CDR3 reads CASSRAGGTGELFF. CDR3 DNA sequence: TGTGCCAGCAGTAGGGCTGGCGGAACCGGGGAGCTGTTTTTT.

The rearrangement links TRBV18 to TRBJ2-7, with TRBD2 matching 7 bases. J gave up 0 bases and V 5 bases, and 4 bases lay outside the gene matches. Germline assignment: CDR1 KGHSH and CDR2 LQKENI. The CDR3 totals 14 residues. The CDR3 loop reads CASSSTSDSYEQYF. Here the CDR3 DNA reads TGTGCCAGCTCATCCACTAGCGACTCCTACGAGCAGTACTTC.

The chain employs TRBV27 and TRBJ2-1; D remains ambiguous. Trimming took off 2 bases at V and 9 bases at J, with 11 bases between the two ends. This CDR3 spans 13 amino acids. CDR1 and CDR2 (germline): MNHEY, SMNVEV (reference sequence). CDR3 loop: CASSLRTASEQFF. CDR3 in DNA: TGTGCCAGCAGTTTACGTACGGCAAGTGAGCAGTTCTTC.

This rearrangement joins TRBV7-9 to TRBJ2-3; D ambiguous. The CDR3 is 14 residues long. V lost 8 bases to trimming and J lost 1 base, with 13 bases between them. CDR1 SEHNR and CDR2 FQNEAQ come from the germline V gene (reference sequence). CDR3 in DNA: TGTGCCAGCGGATCATGGTTGGGCACAGATACGCAGTATTTT. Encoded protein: CASGSWLGTDTQYF.

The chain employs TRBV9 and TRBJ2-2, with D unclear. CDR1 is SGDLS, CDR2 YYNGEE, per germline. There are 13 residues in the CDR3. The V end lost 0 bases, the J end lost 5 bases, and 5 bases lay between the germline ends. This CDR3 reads CASSVERTGELFF. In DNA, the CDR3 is TGTGCCAGCAGCGTAGAGCGAACCGGGGAGCTGTTTTTT.

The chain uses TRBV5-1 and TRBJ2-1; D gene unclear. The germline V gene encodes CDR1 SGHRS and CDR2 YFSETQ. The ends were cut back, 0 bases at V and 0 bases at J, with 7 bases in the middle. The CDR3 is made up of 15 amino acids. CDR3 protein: CASSLGRNSYNEQFF. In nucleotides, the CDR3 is TGCGCCAGCAGCTTGGGGCGGAACTCCTACAATGAGCAGTTCTTC. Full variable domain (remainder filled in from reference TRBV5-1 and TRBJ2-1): KAGVTQTPRYLIKTRGQQVTLSCSPISGHRSVSWYQQTPGQGLQFLFEYFSETQRNKGNFPGRFSGRQFSNSRSEMNVSTLELGDSALYLCASSLGRNSYNEQFFGPGTRLTVL.

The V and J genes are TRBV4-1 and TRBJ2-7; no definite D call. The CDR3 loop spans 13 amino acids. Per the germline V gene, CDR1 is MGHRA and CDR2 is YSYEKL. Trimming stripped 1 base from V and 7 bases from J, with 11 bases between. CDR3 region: CASSQVWLEEQYF. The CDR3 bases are TGCGCCAGCAGCCAAGTTTGGTTGGAAGAGCAGTACTTC.

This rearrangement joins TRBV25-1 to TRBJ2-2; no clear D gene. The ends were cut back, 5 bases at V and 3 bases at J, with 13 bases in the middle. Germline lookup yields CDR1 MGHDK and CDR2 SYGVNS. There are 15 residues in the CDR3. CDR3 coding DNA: TGTGCCAGCAGTCGTAGGAAGAGAGACACCGGGGAGCTGTTTTTT. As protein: CASSRRKRDTGELFF.

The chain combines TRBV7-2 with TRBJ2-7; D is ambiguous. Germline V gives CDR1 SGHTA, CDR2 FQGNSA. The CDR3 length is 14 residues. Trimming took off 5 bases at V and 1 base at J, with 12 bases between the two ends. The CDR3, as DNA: TGTGCCAGCAGCGCCAACTTCGCGTCCTACGAGCAGTACTTC. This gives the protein CASSANFASYEQYF.

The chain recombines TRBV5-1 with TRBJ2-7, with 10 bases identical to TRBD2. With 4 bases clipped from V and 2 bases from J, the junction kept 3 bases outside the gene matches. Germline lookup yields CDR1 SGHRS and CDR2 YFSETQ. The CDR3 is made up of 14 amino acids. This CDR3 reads CASSLAGDPYEQYF. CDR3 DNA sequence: TGCGCCAGCAGCCTAGCGGGAGATCCCTACGAGCAGTACTTC. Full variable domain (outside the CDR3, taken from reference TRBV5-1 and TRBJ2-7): KAGVTQTPRYLIKTRGQQVTLSCSPISGHRSVSWYQQTPGQGLQFLFEYFSETQRNKGNFPGRFSGRQFSNSRSEMNVSTLELGDSALYLCASSLAGDPYEQYFGPGTRLTVT.

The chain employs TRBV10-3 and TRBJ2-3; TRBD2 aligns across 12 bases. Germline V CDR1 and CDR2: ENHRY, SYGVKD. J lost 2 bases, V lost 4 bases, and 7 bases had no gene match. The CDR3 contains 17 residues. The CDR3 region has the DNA TGTGCCATCAGTGCAGGACTAGCGGGAACCGACACAGATACGCAGTATTTT. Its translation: CAISAGLAGTDTDTQYF.

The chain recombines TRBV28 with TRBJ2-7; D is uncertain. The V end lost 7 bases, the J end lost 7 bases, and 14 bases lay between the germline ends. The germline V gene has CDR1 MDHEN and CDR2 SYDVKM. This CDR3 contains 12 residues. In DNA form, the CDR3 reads TGTGCCAGCACATCGGTAAATCGGGAGCAGTACTTC. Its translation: CASTSVNREQYF.

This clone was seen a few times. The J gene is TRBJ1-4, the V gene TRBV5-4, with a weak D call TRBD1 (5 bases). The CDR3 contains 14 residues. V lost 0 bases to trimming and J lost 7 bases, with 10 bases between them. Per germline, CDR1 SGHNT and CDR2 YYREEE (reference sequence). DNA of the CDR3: TGTGCCAGCAGCTTGGGGGGTCAGGGTGAAAAACTGTTTTTT. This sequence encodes CASSLGGQGEKLFF.

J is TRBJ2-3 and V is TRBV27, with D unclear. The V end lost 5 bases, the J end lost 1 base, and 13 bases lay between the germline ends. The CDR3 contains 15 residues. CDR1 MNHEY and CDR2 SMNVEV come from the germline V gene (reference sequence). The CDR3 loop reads CASSIPGPGTDTQYF. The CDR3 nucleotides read TGTGCCAGCAGTATTCCCGGGCCGGGCACAGATACGCAGTATTTT.

CDR3 sequence (DNA): TGTGCCAGCAGCTTAGGACAGGGAAACACCGGGGAGCTGTTTTTT. Amino acids: CASSLGQGNTGELFF. The rearrangement links TRBV7-9 to TRBJ2-2, with 7 nucleotides matching TRBD1. V dropped 1 base and J dropped 2; count of bases not matched to a gene: 1. The CDR3 loop spans 15 amino acids. Germline V lookup: CDR1 SEHNR, CDR2 FQNEAQ (reference sequence).

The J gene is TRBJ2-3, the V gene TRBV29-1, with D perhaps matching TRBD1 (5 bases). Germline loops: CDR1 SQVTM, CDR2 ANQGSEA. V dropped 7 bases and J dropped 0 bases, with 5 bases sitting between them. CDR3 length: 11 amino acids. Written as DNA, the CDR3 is TGCAGCGGGGGCAGCACAGATACGCAGTATTTT. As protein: CSGGSTDTQYF.